This entry features one T cell receptor beta chain sequence. Its antigen is not identified. The data originate from a study of OX40 agonist ivuxolimab in advanced cancers. As for the study in general: Patients took ivuxolimab, an agonistic anti-OX40 (CD134) antibody. Points from the study as a whole: Undetermined was the antigen specificity of the expanded peripheral T cells.

Here immunoSEQ multiplex PCR was the method, and the copy in TCRdb shows in-frame clones only, minus some. Of 90,000 to 100,000 clones in the sample, less than 90% were seen once. CDR1 is KGHSH, CDR2 LQKENI, per germline. V was clipped by 4 bases and J by 9 bases, with 21 bases between them. The CDR3 sequence is 15 residues long. The source of this sequence is an adult with an advanced solid tumor such as melanoma, head and neck, liver or kidney cancer. The sample consisted of CD4+ or CD8+ T cells sorted from blood, taken in a trial of the OX40 agonist ivuxolimab. V usage is TRBV18 and J usage is TRBJ1-1, with D maybe TRBD1 (6 bases). CDR3 region: CASSQQSSYRDQAFF. For the CDR3, the DNA is TGTGCCAGCTCACAACAATCCTCCTACAGGGACCAAGCTTTCTTT.